Below, one TCR beta chain is given with its context. Its cognate antigen is unknown. This specimen comes from a study of OX40 agonist ivuxolimab in advanced cancers. Across the whole study: The mean age was about 57 years, ranging from 23 to 79, with under 90% of participants male. Of the patients, three showed partial responses, one with hepatocellular carcinoma and two with cutaneous melanoma. Findings of the study overall: Among the lowest peripheral clonal expansion occurred in 0.1-3.0 mg/kg partial responders.

The data were produced by immunoSEQ multiplex PCR, yet TCRdb's version contains in-frame clones alone and is incomplete. The sample holds about 60,000 clones, around 90% seen once. Germline V gene data show CDR1 as SGHRS and CDR2 as YFSETQ. The CDR3 is 15 residues long. V lost 2 bases, J lost 2 bases, and 5 bases stayed unmatched. The receptor was derived from an adult with an advanced solid tumor such as melanoma, head and neck, liver or kidney cancer. The sample consisted of CD4+ or CD8+ T cells sorted from blood, taken in a trial of the OX40 agonist ivuxolimab. V usage is TRBV5-1 and J usage is TRBJ2-7; 9 nucleotides align to TRBD2. The chain's CDR3 is CASSLSTSGTYEQYF. The CDR3 DNA reads TGCGCCAGCAGCTTATCGACTAGCGGTACCTACGAGCAGTACTTC.